The clone carrying this TCR beta chain was counted only a few times. The data derive from a study of T cell responses to AZD1222 COVID-19 vaccine. TCRdb keeps only in-frame clones here, not all; method: immunoSEQ multiplex PCR. The table lists about 150,000 clones, approximately 91% of them singletons. The clonotype originates from an adult who received the AZD1222 COVID-19 vaccine. This sample comprised peripheral blood, obtained 28 days after the second AZD1222 dose.

CDR3: CASSLEGTAGNTIYF. Written as DNA, the CDR3 is TGTGCCAGCAGCTTAGAGGGAACTGCTGGAAACACCATATATTTT. The rearrangement joins TRBV13 to TRBJ1-3, with unresolved D. Germline V gene lookup returns CDR1 PRHDT and CDR2 FYEKMQ (reference sequence). The V end was cut by 1 base, the J end by 2 bases, with 9 bases between. This CDR3 has 15 residues.